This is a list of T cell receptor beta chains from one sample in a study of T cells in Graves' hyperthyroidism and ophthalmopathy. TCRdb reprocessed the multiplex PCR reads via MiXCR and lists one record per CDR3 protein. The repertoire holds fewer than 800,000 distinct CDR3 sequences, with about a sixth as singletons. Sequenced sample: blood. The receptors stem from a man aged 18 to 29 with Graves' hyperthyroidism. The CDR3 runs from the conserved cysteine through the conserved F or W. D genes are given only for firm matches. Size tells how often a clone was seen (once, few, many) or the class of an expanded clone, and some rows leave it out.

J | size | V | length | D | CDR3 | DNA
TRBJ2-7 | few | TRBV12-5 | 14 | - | CASGFGPNRYEQYF | TGTGCTAGTGGTTTCGGTCCTAATCGCTACGAGCAGTACTTC
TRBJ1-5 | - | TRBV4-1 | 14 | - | CASSPGRTNQPQHF | TGCGCCAGCAGCCCAGGTCGGACCAATCAGCCCCAGCATTTT
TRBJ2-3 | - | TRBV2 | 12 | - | CASLIRADTQYF | TGTGCCAGCTTAATTAGGGCAGATACGCAGTATTTT
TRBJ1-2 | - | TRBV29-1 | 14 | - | CSVAWGGASYGYTF | TGCAGCGTCGCCTGGGGGGGCGCGAGCTATGGCTACACCTTC
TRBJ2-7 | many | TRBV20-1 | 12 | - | CSAGPGAHEQYF | TGCAGTGCCGGTCCGGGTGCCCACGAGCAGTACTTC
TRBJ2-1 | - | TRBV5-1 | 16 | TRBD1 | CASSQGQGGPYNEQFF | TGCGCCAGCAGCCAGGGACAGGGAGGCCCCTACAATGAGCAGTTCTTC
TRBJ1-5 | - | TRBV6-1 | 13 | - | CASSDRYGQPQHF | TGTGCCAGCAGTGACAGGTATGGACAGCCCCAGCATTTT
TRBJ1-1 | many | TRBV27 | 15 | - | CASSLTPLGGTEAFF | TGTGCCAGCAGTTTAACCCCCCTCGGGGGCACTGAAGCTTTCTTT
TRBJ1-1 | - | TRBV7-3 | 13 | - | CASSLLAGPGAFF | TGTGCCAGCAGCTTACTAGCGGGCCCAGGAGCTTTCTTT
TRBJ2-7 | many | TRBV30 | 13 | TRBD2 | CAWTGTSGYEQYF | TGTGCCTGGACCGGGACTAGCGGCTACGAGCAGTACTTC
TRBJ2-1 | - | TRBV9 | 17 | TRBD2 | CASSVRAGSGSHNEQFF | TGTGCCAGCAGCGTAAGAGCGGGTAGCGGGAGTCACAATGAGCAGTTCTTC
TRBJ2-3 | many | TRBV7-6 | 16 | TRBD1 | CASSLFWTGPTDTQYF | TGTGCCAGCAGCTTATTTTGGACAGGACCCACAGATACGCAGTATTTT
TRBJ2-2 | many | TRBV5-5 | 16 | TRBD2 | CASSFGLAANTGELFF | TGTGCCAGCAGCTTCGGACTAGCGGCGAACACCGGGGAGCTGTTTTTT
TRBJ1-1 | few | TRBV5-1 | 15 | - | CASKKTTGGGTEAFF | TGCGCCAGCAAAAAAACTACGGGGGGGGGCACTGAAGCTTTCTTT
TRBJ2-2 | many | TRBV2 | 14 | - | CASSEDWGTGELFF | TGTGCCAGCAGTGAAGACTGGGGAACCGGGGAGCTGTTTTTT
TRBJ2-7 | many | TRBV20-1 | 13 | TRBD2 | CSAFSGRVDEQYF | TGCAGTGCTTTTAGCGGGAGAGTCGACGAGCAGTACTTC